A selection of T cell receptor beta chains follows, all from one sample in a study of T cells after yellow fever vaccination. TCRdb reprocessed the 5' RACE reads via MiXCR and lists one record per CDR3 protein. Among more than 350,000 distinct CDR3 sequences listed, 11% were seen once. The input for sequencing was PBMCs, taken on the day of the first yellow fever vaccination. These receptors were taken from a man younger than 35 who received the YFV17D yellow fever vaccine. Both conserved end residues are part of each CDR3. The D gene is left open where the match is weak. A row's size may be missing; if present it is once, few, many or a size class.

clone_size d_call j_call v_call cdr3_nt cdr3_aa
- - TRBJ2-5 TRBV6-2/TRBV6-3 TGTGCCAGCAATCGCTTAGCGGAGACCCAGTACTTC CASNRLAETQYF
- - TRBJ2-5 TRBV11-2 TGTGCCAGCAGATCATCGCGGGCCTCCCAAGAGACCCAGTACTTC CASRSSRASQETQYF
few - TRBJ2-5 TRBV7-6 TGTGCCAGCAGCTTAGCGGCGCAAGAGACCCAGTACTTC CASSLAAQETQYF
- - TRBJ1-4 TRBV19 TGTGCCAGTAGAGCACAGGGTGTCGGTGAAAAACTGTTTTTT CASRAQGVGEKLFF
few - TRBJ2-4 TRBV29-1 TGCAGCGTTGATATAGCCAAAAACATTCAGTACTTC CSVDIAKNIQYF
- TRBD1 TRBJ1-5 TRBV12-3/TRBV12-4 TGTGCCAGCAGTTTGGGCAGGGGGGTGGGGCCCCAGCATTTT CASSLGRGVGPQHF
- TRBD2 TRBJ2-1 TRBV20-1 TGCAGTGCTATAACTAGCGGGGGGTCGTACAATGAGCAGTTCTTC CSAITSGGSYNEQFF
- - TRBJ1-6 TRBV19 TGTGCCAGTAGTCCCCGGCTGGGTTATAATTCACCCCTCCACTTT CASSPRLGYNSPLHF
many - TRBJ2-3 TRBV2 TGTGCCAGCAGTGAAGCGCCTTTTGGAAAAGACATCCCCACAGATACGCAGTATTTT CASSEAPFGKDIPTDTQYF
few - TRBJ2-3 TRBV4-3 TGCGCCAGCAGCTACAGGGGGGGGCGCACAGATACGCAGTATTTT CASSYRGGRTDTQYF
- TRBD2 TRBJ2-3 TRBV20-1 TGCAGTGCTAGAGATTCCCAGCGGGACCACACAGATACGCAGTATTTT CSARDSQRDHTDTQYF
few - TRBJ2-2 TRBV5-1 TGCGCCAGCAGCTTAACGAGGGGAGGTATCGGGGAGCTGTTTTTT CASSLTRGGIGELFF
few - TRBJ2-5 TRBV4-3 TGCGCCAGCAGCCAAGTTCCGGGGGAGACCCAGTACTTC CASSQVPGETQYF
- - TRBJ2-3 TRBV6-1 TGTGCCACCGCCATTTTCACAGATACGCAGTATTTT CATAIFTDTQYF
- - TRBJ2-3 TRBV13 TGTGCCAGCAGCTCAGTTAAAAACAGCTTCACAGATACGCAGTATTTT CASSSVKNSFTDTQYF
few TRBD2 TRBJ2-3 TRBV6-1 TGTGCCAGCAGCCTACGACTAGCGGTGTTCTCTCCAGATACGCAGTATTTT CASSLRLAVFSPDTQYF
- TRBD1 TRBJ2-7 TRBV7-9 TGTGCCAGCACCCATTTGGGACAGGGGGCTCTCCACGAGCAGTACTTC CASTHLGQGALHEQYF
- - TRBJ2-1 TRBV7-2 TGTGCCAGCAGCCCTCTAGGGGAGCAGTTCTTC CASSPLGEQFF
many - TRBJ1-5 TRBV5-1 TGCGCCAGCAGCTTTAGTTCAGATGGCAATCAGCCCCAGCATTTT CASSFSSDGNQPQHF
- TRBD1 TRBJ1-4 TRBV7-2 TGTGCCAGCAGCTTCAAAGGGCGGACAGGGACTAATGAAAAACTGTTTTTT CASSFKGRTGTNEKLFF
many TRBD1 TRBJ2-1 TRBV7-3 TGTGCCAGCAGCTTATTACAGGGGGGCAATGAGCAGTTCTTC CASSLLQGGNEQFF
- - TRBJ1-5 TRBV20-1 TGCAGTGCAAGGTCAGGGGTTGGCAATCAGCCCCAGCATTTT CSARSGVGNQPQHF
- - TRBJ2-5 TRBV5-1 TGCGCCAGCAGCCAACCGGGGCTCCAAGAGACCCAGTACTTC CASSQPGLQETQYF
few - TRBJ2-5 TRBV5-1 TGCGCCAGCAGCTTGGCCTTCAGGCCAGAGGAGACCCAGTACTTC CASSLAFRPEETQYF
- TRBD2 TRBJ2-1 TRBV6-1 TGTGCCAGCAGTGGACTAGCGGGGGTTAGCTCCTACAATGAGCAGTTCTTC CASSGLAGVSSYNEQFF
- TRBD1 TRBJ1-5 TRBV9 TGTGCCAGCAGCGAGGGGACAGGGCCTAGTCAGCCCCAGCATTTT CASSEGTGPSQPQHF
- TRBD1 TRBJ2-1 TRBV3-1 TGTGCCAGCAGCCATCCCGGGACAGGGATGCACAATGAGCAGTTCTTC CASSHPGTGMHNEQFF
- - TRBJ2-1 TRBV12-1 TGTGCCAGCAGCTTTGACAGACATAAGACTGACAATGAGCAGTTCTTC CASSFDRHKTDNEQFF
many TRBD2 TRBJ2-2 TRBV28 TGTGCCAGCGGGGGGGGTGCCGGGGAGCTGTTTTTT CASGGGAGELFF
few - TRBJ1-2 TRBV20-1 TGCAGTGCTAGAGAATATCGACAGGGCTACACCTTC CSAREYRQGYTF
once - TRBJ2-3 TRBV30 TGTGCCTGGAGCTGGACAGCAGATACGCAGTATTTT CAWSWTADTQYF
- - TRBJ2-1 TRBV7-9 TGTGCCAGCAGCCTAGCTTACAGGTTGAACAATGAGCAGTTCTTC CASSLAYRLNNEQFF
few TRBD2 TRBJ2-3 TRBV12-3/TRBV12-4 TGTGCCAGCAGAAGATACGCTGGACTAGCGGGGGAGCTAACAGATACGCAGTATTTT CASRRYAGLAGELTDTQYF
- TRBD1 TRBJ2-7 TRBV5-1 TGCGCCAGCAGCGATGGGACAGGGTCACTCAACGAGCAGTACTTC CASSDGTGSLNEQYF
few - TRBJ1-3 TRBV7-9 TGTGCCAGCAGCTTGGAGGCGCAGAGCTCTGGAAACACCATATATTTT CASSLEAQSSGNTIYF
- - TRBJ1-1 TRBV29-1 TGCAGCGTTGAGGGAGGGGTCGGGACTGAAGCTTTCTTT CSVEGGVGTEAFF
few TRBD2 TRBJ2-3 TRBV5-1 TGCGCCAGCAGCTTGGAATGGTCGGGGGGTGTAGATACGCAGTATTTT CASSLEWSGGVDTQYF
- - TRBJ1-1 TRBV25-1 TGTGCCAGCAGTGACAGGGGAAGGGAGCAGGTCTTT CASSDRGREQVF
few - TRBJ2-3 TRBV12-3/TRBV12-4 TGTGCCAGCAGCCCCCGGACTCAGCCCCCAGATACGCAGTATTTT CASSPRTQPPDTQYF
few - TRBJ2-5 TRBV5-1 TGCGCCAGCAGCGTCGAGATGGGGCGACAGACCCAGTACTTC CASSVEMGRQTQYF
many - TRBJ2-5 TRBV5-1 TGCGCCAGCAGCGTGGGATTTAATGGGGAGACCCAGTACTTC CASSVGFNGETQYF
few TRBD2 TRBJ2-1 TRBV18 TGTGCCAGCTCACCCCGGCCGGGACTAGGCCTCAATGAGCAGTTCTTC CASSPRPGLGLNEQFF
- - TRBJ1-2 TRBV6-2/TRBV6-3 TGTGCCAGCAGTGACAGTCCTAACTATGGCTACACCTTC CASSDSPNYGYTF
- TRBD2 TRBJ2-7 TRBV7-2 TGTGCCAGCAGCTTAGCCGCTAGCGGGGGCTACGAGCAGTACTTC CASSLAASGGYEQYF
few - TRBJ2-1 TRBV15 TGTGCCACCAGCAGTCTAACGAGCTCCTACAATGAGCAGTTCTTC CATSSLTSSYNEQFF
- - TRBJ2-3 TRBV7-9 TGTGCCAGCAGCCCGAGGGGGGGGAGGAGCACAGATACGCAGTATTTT CASSPRGGRSTDTQYF
- TRBD2 TRBJ2-7 TRBV12-3/TRBV12-4 TGTGCCAGCAGTTTCCCTAGCGGGGGGCCCTCCTACGAGCAGTACTTC CASSFPSGGPSYEQYF
- TRBD1 TRBJ2-1 TRBV6-2/TRBV6-3 TGTGCCAGCAGGAGCAAGGGACAGTGGCATGAGCAGTTCTTC CASRSKGQWHEQFF
many - TRBJ2-2 TRBV7-3 TGTGCCAGCAGCTACGGACCAAACACCGGGGAGCTGTTTTTT CASSYGPNTGELFF
- - TRBJ2-4 TRBV6-6 TGTGCCAGCACTACAGGGGCCAAAAACATTCAGTACTTC CASTTGAKNIQYF